The 14 T cell receptor beta chains listed next were all sequenced from one sample in a study of shared clonotypes between healthy human individuals. The method was immunoSEQ multiplex PCR; TCRdb's version includes in-frame clones alone and lacks a portion of them. The sample comprises some 630,000 clones, approximately 96% of which are singletons, and less than 0.12% rests with the top ten. Naive-designated CD8 cells lacked CD45RO, were positively enriched for CCR7, and omitted terminally differentiated effector memory CD45RA+ cells. Sequencing was carried out using naive CD8+ T cells sorted from blood. The source of these receptors is a woman in her thirties in good health.

The chain links TRBV7-9 to TRBJ2-6, with D perhaps matching TRBD1 (5 bases). Germline CDR1 SEHNR, CDR2 FQNEAQ (reference sequence). V gave up 5 bases and J gave up 0 bases, with 17 bases separating them. This CDR3 is built from 18 residues. CDR3 nucleotide sequence: TGTGCCAGCAGCCGAACCAGGACACCTTACTCTGGGGCCAACGTCCTGACTTTC. Translated, it gives CASSRTRTPYSGANVLTF.

The V gene is TRBV5-6, the J gene TRBJ2-7; 7 bases are a match to TRBD1. V was clipped by 1 base and J by 5 bases; unmatched bases: 3. The CDR3 consists of 13 residues. Germline lookup yields CDR1 SGHDT and CDR2 YYEEEE. The CDR3 here is CASSLTGVNEQYF. CDR3 in DNA: TGTGCCAGCAGCTTGACAGGGGTCAACGAGCAGTACTTC.

V usage is TRBV19 and J usage is TRBJ2-1; the D gene is possibly TRBD2 (6 bases). The ends were cut back, 3 bases at V and 5 bases at J, with 17 bases in the middle. CDR3 size: 16 residues. Per the germline V gene, CDR1 is LNHDA and CDR2 is SQIVND (reference sequence). CDR3 DNA sequence: TGTGCCAGTAGTATCGACGGGAGTGGATGGGACAATGAGCAGTTCTTC. Encoded protein: CASSIDGSGWDNEQFF.

The gene calls are TRBV7-6 and TRBJ1-3; D is uncertain. V lost 2 bases, J lost 1 base, and 6 bases lay in between. Germline V gene sequence: CDR1 SGHVS, CDR2 FNYEAQ. The CDR3 has 14 amino acids. The CDR3 here is CASSLWESGNTIYF. For the CDR3, the DNA is TGTGCCAGCAGCTTATGGGAATCTGGAAACACCATATATTTT.

The chain links TRBV29-1 to TRBJ2-2, with 10 bases matching TRBD2. In germline, CDR1 is SQVTM, CDR2 ANQGSEA. The CDR3 loop spans 12 amino acids. CDR3 residues: CTFGTSAGELFF. The CDR3 nucleotides read TGCACTTTCGGGACTAGCGCCGGGGAGCTGTTTTTT.

V is TRBV25-1 and J is TRBJ2-1, with D uncertain. Germline V gives CDR1 MGHDK, CDR2 SYGVNS. This CDR3 has 11 residues. V was pared by 1 base and J by 9 bases, with 4 bases between. The CDR3 here is CASSEWVEQFF. DNA for the CDR3: TGTGCCAGCAGTGAATGGGTTGAGCAGTTCTTC.

This clone was observed a few times. The CDR3 DNA sequence: TGTGCCACCGCGACCGGGGGGAATCAGCCCCAGCATTTT. This encodes CATATGGNQPQHF. The chain links TRBV28 to TRBJ1-5, with D possibly matching TRBD1 (5 bases). CDR3 length: 13 amino acids. Germline-derived CDR1 and CDR2 are MDHEN and SYDVKM. The V end was cut by 10 bases, the J end by 4 bases, with 14 bases between.

The chain employs TRBV7-9 and TRBJ2-6, with 7 bases matching TRBD1. The CDR3 length is 18 residues. The germline V gene encodes CDR1 SEHNR and CDR2 FQNEAQ (reference sequence). J lost 0 bases, V lost 5 bases, and 10 bases had no gene match. CDR3: CASSPSTGIPSGANVLTF. The CDR3 DNA follows: TGTGCCAGCAGCCCCTCGACAGGGATCCCCTCTGGGGCCAACGTCCTGACTTTC.

The chain has TRBV21-1 and TRBJ2-1; the D call in the table, TRBD2, was not verified against the DNA. TRBV21-1 is assigned pseudogene status. The CDR3 runs to 20 residues. This CDR3 is CASSKSAPNPSGSARNEQFF. CDR3 coding DNA: TGTGCCAGCAGCAAATCCGCCCCAAACCCTAGCGGGAGCGCTCGAAATGAGCAGTTCTTC.

The V and J genes are TRBV27 and TRBJ2-7; 8 bases line up with TRBD1. Trimming removed 3 bases from V and 2 bases from J; junction bases left unmatched: 6. The CDR3 is made up of 15 amino acids. Germline CDR1 reads MNHEY; CDR2 reads SMNVEV (reference sequence). The CDR3 here is CASSFIGTGTYEQYF. The CDR3 nucleotides are TGTGCCAGCAGTTTTATAGGGACAGGAACCTACGAGCAGTACTTC.

J is TRBJ2-7 and V is TRBV27, with D possibly TRBD2 on 5 matching bases. Germline V CDR1 and CDR2: MNHEY, SMNVEV (reference sequence). The CDR3 is 14 amino acids. V lost 5 bases, J lost 6 bases, and 17 bases lay in between. The CDR3 sequence is CASSLNGENFEQYF. DNA of the CDR3: TGTGCCAGCAGTCTAAACGGGGAGAACTTCGAGCAGTACTTC.

The chain's CDR3 is CASSTGLAAEQYF. The CDR3 DNA sequence: TGCGCCAGCAGCACGGGACTAGCTGCCGAGCAGTACTTC. V usage is TRBV5-1 and J usage is TRBJ2-7, with TRBD2 matching 9 bases. V was clipped by 4 bases and J by 6 bases; unmatched bases: 5. CDR3 length equals 13 residues. Germline CDR1 SGHRS, CDR2 YFSETQ.

The chain links TRBV2 to TRBJ1-1; D is possibly TRBD1 (6 bases). CDR1 is SNHLY and CDR2 is FYNNEI in the germline V gene. The CDR3 has 15 amino acids. The germline V and J ends were trimmed by 7 bases and 1 base, with 16 bases remaining between them. This CDR3 is CASTSGDVGNTEAFF. CDR3 nucleotides: TGTGCCAGCACCTCAGGGGACGTCGGGAACACTGAAGCTTTCTTT. Together with reference TRBV2 and TRBJ1-1, the CDR3 gives the full variable domain: EPEVTQTPSHQVTQMGQEVILRCVPISNHLYFYWYRQILGQKVEFLVSFYNNEISEKSEIFDDQFSVERPDGSNFTLKIRSTKLEDSAMYFCASTSGDVGNTEAFFGQGTRLTVV.

CDR3 residues: CASTHGGWTYEQYF. The CDR3 coding sequence is TGTGCCAGCACCCATGGAGGGTGGACCTACGAGCAGTACTTC. The V gene is TRBV6-6, the J gene TRBJ2-7; tentatively, D is TRBD2 (6 bases). CDR1 and CDR2 from the germline V gene are MNHNY and SVGAGI (reference sequence). The V and J ends lost 7 bases and 2 bases respectively, with 15 bases between them. The CDR3 is made up of 14 amino acids.